These 11 T cell receptor beta chains came from one sample sequenced in a study of blood T cell repertoires in COVID-19. TCRdb's table, derived via immunoSEQ multiplex PCR, lists solely in-frame clones and lacks some. The table includes fewer than 300,000 clones, approximately 86% detected once. Material: peripheral blood. These receptors came from a man aged 35 to 55 who had recovered from COVID-19.

The gene calls are TRBV10-2 and TRBJ1-3; the D gene is possibly TRBD1 (5 bases). In germline, CDR1 is WSHSY, CDR2 SAAADI. Deletions cut 3 bases from V and 16 bases from J, with 13 bases between. The CDR3 covers 11 residues. CDR3 loop: CASSDTGTFYF. The DNA for the CDR3 is TGCGCCAGCAGTGATACCGGGACTTTTTATTTT.

Concerning this clone: Other DNA sequences in this specimen translate into the identical CDR3. The rearrangement links TRBV18 to TRBJ2-7; the match to TRBD2 covers 8 bases. The CDR3 has 14 residues. Germline values: CDR1 KGHSH, CDR2 LQKENI. Trimming removed 2 bases from V and 4 bases from J; junction bases left unmatched: 4. The CDR3 sequence is CASSPGTSAYEQYF. CDR3 DNA: TGTGCCAGCTCACCAGGGACTAGTGCATACGAGCAGTACTTC.

In this sample, this clone turned up once. Additional DNA sequences in this sample encode the identical CDR3. The V call is TRBV27, the J call TRBJ1-5; no reliable D call. The CDR3 is 15 residues long. The germline V gene has CDR1 MNHEY and CDR2 SMNVEV (reference sequence). V was trimmed by 3 bases and J by 0 bases, leaving 9 bases between them. CDR3 sequence (DNA): TGTGCCAGCAGTTTGTCGTCCTATAGCAATCAGCCCCAGCATTTT. Residues: CASSLSSYSNQPQHF.

The chain is built from TRBV7-2 and TRBJ2-7, with 8 bases that match TRBD2. The CDR3 runs to 14 residues. V shed 5 bases, J shed 6 bases, and the junction held 9 bases outside the gene matches. The germline V gene encodes CDR1 SGHTA and CDR2 FQGNSA. The CDR3 spells CASSQTGTRAEQYF. The DNA of the CDR3 is TGTGCCAGCAGCCAAACCGGGACTAGGGCCGAGCAGTACTTC.

The chain uses TRBV7-2 and TRBJ2-2; the D is unclear. Germline CDR1 SGHTA, CDR2 FQGNSA. The V end was cut by 2 bases, the J end by 7 bases, with 5 bases between. The length of the CDR3 is 12 residues. CDR3 sequence reads: CASSLIRGELFF. The CDR3 region has the DNA TGTGCCAGCAGCTTAATTCGCGGGGAGCTGTTTTTT.

This sequence joins TRBV14 and TRBJ2-3, with 8 bases matching TRBD1. Per the germline V gene, CDR1 is SGHDN and CDR2 is FVKESK. The CDR3 loop spans 16 amino acids. Trimming took 4 bases from V and 4 from J; bases not matched to a gene: 10. CDR3 in DNA: TGTGCCAGCAGCCCCCGGACAGGGCGGATCGCAGATACGCAGTATTTT. Residues: CASSPRTGRIADTQYF. Full variable domain (rest looked up from reference TRBV14 and TRBJ2-3): EAGVTQFPSHSVIEKGQTVTLRCDPISGHDNLYWYRRVMGKEIKFLLHFVKESKQDESGMPNNRFLAERTGGTYSTLKVQPAELEDSGVYFCASSPRTGRIADTQYFGPGTRLTVL.

The table lists this clone with a count of one. The V and J genes are TRBV21-1 and TRBJ1-5. TRBV21-1 corresponds to a pseudogene. The CDR3 consists of 17 residues. The CDR3 sequence is CASSLPRRRMSNQPQHF. The CDR3 bases are TGTGCCAGCAGCCTGCCGAGACGGAGGATGAGCAATCAGCCCCAGCATTTT.

The chain uses TRBV5-8 and TRBJ2-3; TRBD2 might be the D (7 bases). V was pared by 0 bases and J by 2 bases, with 16 bases between. This CDR3 has 17 amino acids. Germline loops: CDR1 SGHTS, CDR2 YDEGEE. The CDR3 bases are TGTGCCAGCAGCTTGGGATTGGGGGGGACACACACAGATACGCAGTATTTT. Translation gives CASSLGLGGTHTDTQYF.

This clone has a handful of counts. The rearrangement joins TRBV19 to TRBJ1-5; perhaps TRBD1 as D (5 bases). The CDR3 length is 14 residues. Trimming left V 5 bases short and J 3 bases short, with 11 bases between. The germline gives CDR1 LNHDA, CDR2 SQIVND (reference sequence). CDR3 residues: CASSLQGPNQPQHF. The CDR3 DNA sequence: TGTGCCAGTAGTCTGCAGGGCCCCAATCAGCCCCAGCATTTT.

The chain uses TRBV18 and TRBJ2-5; tentative D call: TRBD1 (5 bases). The CDR3 runs 13 residues. Germline CDR1 and CDR2: KGHSH and LQKENI. The V gene lost 2 bases and the J gene lost 3 bases, with 7 bases spanning the gap. DNA for the CDR3: TGTGCCAGCTCACCAGGCAGGGAAGAGACCCAGTACTTC. Its protein is CASSPGREETQYF.

The chain carries TRBV5-4 and TRBJ2-7; 12 bases agree with TRBD1. In germline, CDR1 is SGHNT, CDR2 YYREEE (reference sequence). The length of the CDR3 is 18 residues. V shed 5 bases, J shed 3 bases, and the junction held 15 bases outside the gene matches. The CDR3 is CASSRNGAGTGGSYEQYF. CDR3 sequence (DNA): TGTGCCAGCAGTCGCAATGGGGCCGGGACAGGGGGCAGCTACGAGCAGTACTTC.